A single sample is the source of the 8 T cell receptor beta chains below, sequenced in a study of T cell repertoires in cytomegalovirus infection (dated 2019 in TCRdb). Instrument on record: Illumina HiSeq 1500. TCRdb handled the public reads itself, with Q25 trimming in fastp and clone calling in MiXCR, and kept productive beta chains. Entries are consolidated by CDR3 protein sequence, retaining the most common genes and DNA. Present in this sample are 150,000 to 200,000 distinct CDR3 sequences, around an eighth of which were seen just once. The ten biggest clones cover 25% to 30% of the sample. The source material was PBMCs. The receptors were sampled from a human donor in good health (CMV status not recorded). Some clones in this sample may be carry-over from other donors' samples.

This clonotype was found many times. The rearrangement joins TRBV6-1 to TRBJ2-1; TRBD1 aligns across 7 bases. V shed 5 bases, J shed 0 bases, and the junction held 4 bases outside the gene matches. Germline-derived CDR1 and CDR2 are MNHNS and SASEGT. This CDR3 has 15 amino acids. The CDR3 nucleotides read TGTGCCAGCAGTTCATCAGGGGGCTCCTACAATGAGCAGTTCTTC. As protein: CASSSSGGSYNEQFF.

This clonotype showed up many times. This chain's CDR3 is CASSLPTGTEAFF. The CDR3 DNA sequence: TGTGCCAGTAGTCTTCCGACCGGCACTGAAGCTTTCTTT. The chain combines TRBV19 with TRBJ1-1; no reliable D call. The germline gives CDR1 LNHDA, CDR2 SQIVND (reference sequence). The CDR3 sequence is 13 residues long. V was shortened by 5 bases and J by 4 bases, with 11 bases between the two germline ends.

This clonotype was counted at least ten times. This chain links TRBV7-3 with TRBJ2-2; TRBD1 matches at 8 bases. This CDR3 contains 16 residues. Looked up from germline, CDR1 is SGHTA and CDR2 is FQGTGA. V was clipped by 8 bases and J by 6 bases; unmatched bases: 14. CDR3 region: CASQILGQGQAGELFF. The CDR3 nucleotides are TGTGCCAGCCAAATCCTCGGACAGGGTCAGGCCGGGGAGCTGTTTTTT.

This clonotype was counted many times. The rearrangement joins TRBV7-2 to TRBJ2-5; 13 bases agree with TRBD2. The CDR3 totals 19 residues. Germline lookup yields CDR1 SGHTA and CDR2 FQGNSA. Trimming took 0 bases from V and 1 from J; bases not matched to a gene: 8. CDR3 loop: CASSLAGGLAGALQETQYF. As DNA, the CDR3 is TGTGCCAGCAGCTTAGCGGGAGGACTAGCGGGGGCCCTCCAAGAGACCCAGTACTTC.

The chain has TRBV29-1 and TRBJ1-1; D gene uncertain. CDR1 is SQVTM and CDR2 is ANQGSEA in the germline V gene. V gave up 1 base and J gave up 3 bases, with 9 bases separating them. This CDR3 contains 13 residues. The CDR3 DNA is TGCAGCGTTGAAGTAGGGAGGGACACTGAAGCTTTCTTT. Its protein product is CSVEVGRDTEAFF. Filled out from reference TRBV29-1 and TRBJ1-1, the complete variable domain reads SAVISQKPSRDICQRGTSLTIQCQVDSQVTMMFWYRQQPGQSLTLIATANQGSEATYESGFVIDKFPISRPNLTFSTLTVSNMSPEDSSIYLCSVEVGRDTEAFFGQGTRLTVV.

At least ten counts were recorded for this clonotype. This chain joins TRBV27 and TRBJ2-2; D is possibly TRBD1 (5 bases). V was cut by 8 bases and J by 3 bases, with 16 bases left in between. Per germline, CDR1 MNHEY and CDR2 SMNVEV (reference sequence). This CDR3 comprises 15 residues. CDR3 sequence (DNA): TGTGCCAGCCAAAAGACAGTCCACTACACCGGGGAGCTGTTTTTT. This translates into CASQKTVHYTGELFF.

This clonotype was detected ten times or more. This rearrangement joins TRBV6-2 or TRBV6-3 to TRBJ1-1; a weak D match, TRBD1 (5 bases). Trimming took 2 bases from V and 5 from J, leaving 21 bases between them. The CDR3 spans 17 residues. CDR1 MNHEY and CDR2 SVGEGT come from the germline V gene. This chain's CDR3 is CASSYGGPTEFRTEAFF. CDR3 DNA: TGTGCCAGCAGTTACGGGGGACCGACAGAATTTCGAACTGAAGCTTTCTTT.

At least ten counts were recorded for this clonotype. This rearrangement joins TRBV7-3 to TRBJ1-1, with TRBD1 identical over 7 bases. The V gene's germline CDR1 is SGHTA and CDR2 FQGTGA. Trimming took 5 bases from V and 0 from J; bases not matched to a gene: 6. The CDR3 covers 15 residues. CDR3 in amino acids: CASSPQGGMNTEAFF. CDR3 in DNA: TGTGCCAGCAGCCCCCAAGGGGGCATGAACACTGAAGCTTTCTTT.